Listed below are T cell receptor beta chains from one sample, sequenced in a study of blood T cell repertoires in COVID-19. Only in-frame clones appear in the TCRdb table, and some are missing; sequencing was by immunoSEQ multiplex PCR. The repertoire holds around 260,000 clones, with over 75% as singletons. Sample: PBMCs or T cells enriched from blood (not recorded which). All receptors derive from a woman between 25 and 40 years old who had recovered from COVID-19. Both conserved end residues are part of each CDR3. D genes are given only for firm matches. A clone size is listed for some rows: how often the clone was seen (once, few, many), or a class if it is expanded.

J gene,V gene,clone size,D gene,CDR3 protein,CDR3 DNA
TRBJ2-1,TRBV28,.,TRBD1,CASSLGTAPNNEQFF,TGTGCCAGCAGTTTGGGGACAGCGCCGAACAATGAGCAGTTCTTC
TRBJ1-3,TRBV7-6,.,.,CASSLASAGNSGNTIYF,TGTGCCAGCAGCTTAGCGTCGGCAGGGAACTCTGGAAACACCATATATTTT
TRBJ2-1,TRBV27,.,.,CASSLRRIDYFSSYNEQFF,TGTGCCAGCAGTTTAAGGCGGATCGATTACTTCAGCTCCTACAATGAGCAGTTCTTC
TRBJ2-1,TRBV30,.,TRBD2,CAWSQYSSGDPLVLKEQFF,TGTGCCTGGAGTCAATATTCTAGCGGGGACCCACTAGTACTCAAGGAGCAGTTCTTC
TRBJ2-2,TRBV4-1,few,TRBD2,CASSQEASGGTNTGELFF,TGCGCCAGCAGCCAAGAGGCTAGCGGGGGTACAAACACCGGGGAGCTGTTTTTT
TRBJ1-4,TRBV25-1,.,.,CASSDPDRNEKLFF,TGTGCCAGCAGTGACCCCGACAGAAATGAAAAACTGTTTTTT
TRBJ2-7,TRBV24-1,.,TRBD1,CATRGTGGEQYF,TGTGCCACCAGGGGGACAGGGGGCGAGCAGTACTTC
TRBJ2-2,TRBV7-9,.,.,CASSLGVWTGELFF,TGTGCCAGCAGCTTAGGAGTCTGGACCGGGGAGCTGTTTTTT
TRBJ2-1,TRBV7-9,once,.,CASSHRDNAYNEQFF,TGTGCCAGCAGTCACCGGGATAACGCCTACAATGAGCAGTTCTTC
TRBJ2-2,TRBV5-1,.,TRBD2,CASSLALAGPGELFF,TGCGCCAGCAGCTTGGCTCTAGCGGGACCCGGGGAGCTGTTTTTT
TRBJ1-2,TRBV5-6,.,.,CASSYRTAQNYGYTF,TGTGCCAGCAGCTATAGGACAGCACAAAACTATGGCTACACCTTC
TRBJ2-7,TRBV3-1/TRBV3-2,.,.,CASRPAIRGNYEQYF,TGTGCCAGCAGACCTGCGATAAGGGGGAACTACGAGCAGTACTTC
TRBJ1-5,TRBV28,.,.,CASTNRADSNQPQHF,TGTGCCAGCACTAACAGGGCAGATAGCAATCAGCCCCAGCATTTT
TRBJ2-7,TRBV6-1,.,TRBD1,CASSAWGGDRGFYEQYF,TGTGCCAGCAGTGCGTGGGGGGGGGACAGGGGTTTTTACGAGCAGTACTTC
TRBJ1-2,TRBV13,.,TRBD1,CASSSPARTGATNYGYTF,TGTGCCAGCAGCTCCCCTGCACGGACAGGAGCTACTAACTATGGCTACACCTTC
TRBJ1-1,TRBV10-3,few,TRBD1,CAITGDRTEAFF,TGTGCCATCACAGGGGACAGAACTGAAGCTTTCTTT
TRBJ1-1,TRBV4-2,once,.,CASSQFGGGNTEAFF,TGTGCCAGCAGCCAGTTCGGGGGGGGTAATACTGAAGCTTTCTTT
TRBJ2-1,TRBV30,few,TRBD1,CAWSVQQGNRFF,TGTGCCTGGAGTGTACAACAGGGGAATCGGTTCTTC
TRBJ2-1,TRBV7-7,.,TRBD1,CASSTDRGNEQFF,TGTGCCAGCAGCACGGACAGGGGCAATGAGCAGTTCTTC
TRBJ1-2,TRBV5-1,once,.,CASRIRPEAGYTF,TGCGCCAGCAGGATTAGACCGGAGGCTGGCTACACCTTC
TRBJ1-2,TRBV9,.,TRBD1,CASSPHPGTGVGNYGYTF,TGTGCCAGCAGCCCCCATCCCGGGACAGGGGTTGGGAACTATGGCTACACCTTC
TRBJ1-6,TRBV6-1,once,TRBD1,CASSEMRDRDGSYNSPLHF,TGTGCCAGCAGTGAAATGCGGGACAGGGACGGCTCCTATAATTCACCCCTCCACTTT
TRBJ1-2,TRBV25-1,once,TRBD1,CASSESLQGAYGYTF,TGTGCCAGCAGTGAATCCCTACAGGGGGCGTATGGCTACACCTTC
TRBJ2-4,TRBV4-1,.,.,CASSHGTNALAKNIQYF,TGCGCCAGCAGCCACGGGACAAACGCTTTAGCCAAAAACATTCAGTACTTC
TRBJ2-5,TRBV9,.,TRBD1,CASSIGTAPQETQYF,TGTGCCAGCAGCATCGGGACAGCACCTCAAGAGACCCAGTACTTC
TRBJ1-2,TRBV3-1/TRBV3-2,.,.,CASSRGGLRTANYGYTF,TGTGCCAGCAGCCGGGGGGGGTTGAGAACGGCTAACTATGGCTACACCTTC
TRBJ1-3,TRBV28,few,.,CASRGGTPDSGNTIYF,TGTGCCAGCAGGGGAGGGACACCAGACTCTGGAAACACCATATATTTT
TRBJ1-2,TRBV10-3,.,TRBD1,CAISEKRTGLGYTF,TGTGCCATCAGTGAGAAAAGGACAGGGCTAGGCTACACCTTC
TRBJ2-5,TRBV28,.,.,CASSLRRGLQETQYF,TGTGCCAGCAGTTTACGCAGGGGCTTACAAGAGACCCAGTACTTC
TRBJ2-6,TRBV9,.,.,CASSLSSGANVLTF,TGTGCCAGCAGCTTGAGCTCTGGGGCCAACGTCCTGACTTTC
TRBJ1-2,TRBV7-8,.,.,CASSLLAQDYGYTF,TGTGCCAGCAGCTTATTGGCACAGGATTATGGCTACACCTTC
TRBJ2-6,TRBV9,.,TRBD1,CASSPGQLFYHPGANVLTF,TGTGCCAGCAGCCCGGGACAGCTCTTCTACCACCCTGGGGCCAACGTCCTGACTTTC
TRBJ2-7,TRBV19,.,.,CASSMGSGQGYEQYF,TGTGCCAGTAGTATGGGGTCCGGGCAGGGCTACGAGCAGTACTTC
TRBJ1-1,TRBV7-9,.,.,CASSLVKGISTDTEAFF,TGTGCCAGCAGCTTAGTCAAGGGGATATCCACAGACACTGAAGCTTTCTTT
TRBJ2-7,TRBV28,.,.,CASSSSPTDAYEQYF,TGTGCCAGCAGTTCGTCCCCGACAGATGCCTACGAGCAGTACTTC
TRBJ2-7,TRBV28,.,TRBD1,CASTGPSGQGSEQYF,TGTGCCAGCACGGGTCCCTCAGGACAGGGATCCGAGCAGTACTTC
TRBJ1-1,TRBV11-2,.,.,CATLPDRNTEAFF,TGTGCCACCCTTCCGGACAGGAACACTGAAGCTTTCTTT
TRBJ2-5,TRBV3-1/TRBV3-2,.,.,CASSQADWKETQYF,TGTGCCAGCAGCCAAGCCGACTGGAAAGAGACCCAGTACTTC
TRBJ2-1,TRBV27,.,TRBD1,CASSLGTGVNEQFF,TGTGCCAGCAGTTTAGGGACAGGGGTCAATGAGCAGTTCTTC
TRBJ1-2,TRBV9,.,.,CASSVADRSLLPHGYTF,TGTGCCAGCAGCGTAGCCGACAGGAGCCTACTTCCGCATGGCTACACCTTC
TRBJ2-1,TRBV12-3/TRBV12-4,.,.,CASSLSSGDEQFF,TGTGCCAGCAGTTTAAGTAGCGGCGATGAGCAGTTCTTC
TRBJ1-2,TRBV3-1/TRBV3-2,.,TRBD1,CASSQGPGASGGRGYTF,TGTGCCAGCAGCCAAGGCCCGGGGGCCTCAGGGGGCCGAGGCTACACCTTC